This T cell receptor beta chain emerged from a study of T cells in Graves' hyperthyroidism and ophthalmopathy. Looked up from germline, CDR1 is PRHDT and CDR2 is FYEKMQ (reference sequence). This CDR3 comprises 14 residues. V lost 2 bases and J lost 5, with 9 bases in between. TCR beta CDR3 region amplification was performed from RNA transcripts. The study used the HTBI primer set for a first-round RT-PCR of the TCR CDR3. Via MiXCR, TCRdb re-called the multiplex PCR reads, giving one row per CDR3 protein. Of around 350,000 distinct CDR3 sequences in the sample, roughly a sixth were seen once. The chain has TRBV13 and TRBJ2-2; D is possibly TRBD2 (5 bases). Sequenced material: blood. The clonotype comes from a woman in her twenties or thirties with Graves' hyperthyroidism that later progressed to Graves' ophthalmopathy. CDR3 protein: CASSLSGRTGELFF. DNA for the CDR3: TGTGCCAGCAGCTTAAGCGGCCGAACCGGGGAGCTGTTTTTT.